A selection of T cell receptor beta chains follows, all from one sample in a study of blood T cell repertoires in COVID-19. Some clones are missing from TCRdb's copy, which holds only in-frame ones; the method was immunoSEQ multiplex PCR. Among hundreds of thousands of clones listed, approximately 91% were seen once. Sequenced: peripheral blood. These receptors all stem from a human donor in a cohort sampled during active COVID-19. CDR3s leave out the opening cysteine and the closing phenylalanine or tryptophan. Fields, in order: J gene, V gene, CDR3 protein.

J: TRBJ2-5
V: TRBV5-1
CDR3: ASSSGLAGALQETQY

J: TRBJ2-5
V: TRBV25-1
CDR3: ASSEFSRETQY

J: TRBJ2-1
V: TRBV7-2
CDR3: ASSFPGGPNEQF

J: TRBJ2-5
V: TRBV9
CDR3: ASSVGLREGETQY

J: TRBJ1-2
V: TRBV3-1/TRBV3-2
CDR3: ASSPLGGDYGYT

J: TRBJ2-7
V: TRBV28
CDR3: ASRRSSGSSEQY

J: TRBJ2-1
V: TRBV4-1
CDR3: ASSRRLAGNDEQF

J: TRBJ2-6
V: TRBV7-9
CDR3: ASSLGQGTGANVLT

J: TRBJ2-1
V: TRBV7-2
CDR3: ASSWASYNEQF

J: TRBJ1-2
V: TRBV14
CDR3: ASSPGAGASYGYT

J: TRBJ2-7
V: TRBV27
CDR3: ASSFYPARGWEQY

J: TRBJ1-2
V: TRBV20-1
CDR3: SAGVYGGYT

J: TRBJ1-3
V: TRBV30
CDR3: AWSSPRDWFSGNTIY

J: TRBJ2-7
V: TRBV11-2
CDR3: ASSLGGSYEQY

J: TRBJ2-4
V: TRBV28
CDR3: ASRSPSAGEYSIQY

J: TRBJ1-1
V: TRBV30
CDR3: AWSAIDRGQDTEAF

J: TRBJ1-2
V: TRBV6-5
CDR3: ASSYNGEDYGYT

J: TRBJ1-5
V: TRBV24-1
CDR3: ATSDLRTYHGGQPQH

J: TRBJ1-2
V: TRBV29-1
CDR3: SVQGATYGYT